The 17 T cell receptor beta chains below were found in one sample sequenced in a study of blood T cell repertoires in COVID-19. The protocol was immunoSEQ multiplex PCR, while the TCRdb copy is restricted to in-frame clones and leaves out a portion. The sample includes approximately 220,000 clones, 80% to 90% of them seen just once. Sequencing used PBMCs or T cells enriched from blood (not recorded which). Source of these receptors: a woman aged 40 to 50 with acute COVID-19.

This clone was seen more than once but under ten times. This chain joins TRBV7-2 and TRBJ2-2; no reliable D call. There are 13 residues in the CDR3. Germline assignment: CDR1 SGHTA and CDR2 FQGNSA. V was clipped by 2 bases and J by 4 bases, with 5 bases between them. The CDR3 nucleotides are TGTGCCAGCAGCTTATGGCCCACCGGGGAGCTGTTTTTT. Its protein is CASSLWPTGELFF.

V is TRBV9 and J is TRBJ2-1; 7 bases are a match to TRBD1. Germline values: CDR1 SGDLS, CDR2 YYNGEE. CDR3 length: 13 amino acids. Unmatched junction bases numbered 4, after V lost 8 bases and J lost 2 bases. The CDR3 coding sequence is TGTGCCAGTACAGGGGATGCCTACAATGAGCAGTTCTTC. This translates into CASTGDAYNEQFF.

The chain couples TRBV19 to TRBJ1-2, with 8 bases fitting TRBD1. Germline assignment: CDR1 LNHDA and CDR2 SQIVND (reference sequence). With 7 bases clipped from V and 8 bases from J, the junction kept 3 bases outside the gene matches. The CDR3 extends over 11 amino acids. The CDR3 region is CASKDRVGYTF. CDR3 in DNA: TGTGCCAGTAAGGACAGGGTGGGCTACACCTTC.

The V call is TRBV15, the J call TRBJ2-3; 7 positions match TRBD2. With 1 base clipped from V and 5 bases from J, the junction kept 3 bases outside the gene matches. Germline lookup yields CDR1 LNHNV and CDR2 YYDKDF (reference sequence). The CDR3 is 14 residues long. The CDR3 DNA reads as TGTGCCACCAGCAGAGCCTGGGGGGGAGATACGCAGTATTTT. It codes for CATSRAWGGDTQYF.

V and J are TRBV28 and TRBJ2-7; TRBD2 matches at 13 bases. Germline values: CDR1 MDHEN, CDR2 SYDVKM. Trimming removed 2 bases from V and 7 bases from J; junction bases left unmatched: 14. This CDR3 is built from 18 residues. The CDR3: CASSLPSEGLAGSVEQYF. For the CDR3, the DNA is TGTGCCAGCAGTTTACCCTCCGAGGGACTAGCGGGATCGGTAGAGCAGTACTTC.

The sample holds a few counts of this clone. This chain links TRBV28 with TRBJ2-5; tentatively, D is TRBD2 (5 bases). Germline CDR1 is MDHEN and CDR2 is SYDVKM. The CDR3 sequence is 13 residues long. Trimming took 3 bases from V and 5 from J, leaving 10 bases between them. CDR3: CASSLVRGETQYF. In nucleotides, the CDR3 is TGTGCCAGCAGTTTGGTCAGAGGGGAGACCCAGTACTTC.

V gene TRBV14 combines with J gene TRBJ2-7, with TRBD1 matching over 9 bases. Per the germline V gene, CDR1 is SGHDN and CDR2 is FVKESK. The CDR3 is 13 residues long. J was trimmed by 6 bases and V by 6 bases; bases with no gene match: 6. The CDR3 sequence: CASRDRGSLEQYF. CDR3 in DNA: TGTGCCAGCAGAGACAGGGGGTCCCTCGAGCAGTACTTC.

The rearrangement links TRBV13 to TRBJ2-5; tentatively, D is TRBD1 (5 bases). The V gene lost 4 bases and the J gene lost 5 bases, with 17 bases spanning the gap. Germline V gene sequence: CDR1 PRHDT, CDR2 FYEKMQ (reference sequence). The length of the CDR3 is 15 residues. CDR3 sequence: CASSYRIIMGETQYF. The DNA for the CDR3 is TGTGCCAGCAGCTACAGGATCATCATGGGGGAGACCCAGTACTTC.

This chain links TRBV28 with TRBJ2-7, with D perhaps matching TRBD2 (6 bases). CDR3 length equals 15 residues. V was clipped by 2 bases and J by 2 bases, with 13 bases between them. The germline V gene has CDR1 MDHEN and CDR2 SYDVKM. The CDR3 DNA is TGTGCCAGCAGTTTAGGAGTAGCGGACACCTACGAGCAGTACTTC. Encoded protein: CASSLGVADTYEQYF.

This clone was counted between two and nine times. The chain carries TRBV3-1 (or the pseudogene TRBV3-2) and TRBJ2-1; D call uncertain. Trimming left V 6 bases short and J 9 bases short, with 12 bases between. Germline V gene sequence: CDR1 LGHDT, CDR2 YNNKEL (reference sequence). The CDR3 is 12 residues long. DNA for the CDR3: TGTGCCAGCAGTCGGGTAAGAAGTGAGCAGTTCTTC. Its protein is CASSRVRSEQFF.

The CDR3 protein is CSVEFFAGAYNEQFF. DNA for the CDR3: TGCAGCGTTGAATTCTTTGCGGGAGCCTACAATGAGCAGTTCTTC. V is TRBV29-1 and J is TRBJ2-1; 7 bases map to TRBD2. The V gene's germline CDR1 is SQVTM and CDR2 ANQGSEA. With 2 bases clipped from V and 2 bases from J, the junction kept 6 bases outside the gene matches. The CDR3 sequence is 15 residues long.

V is TRBV7-2 and J is TRBJ2-1; a possible D gene is TRBD2 (6 bases). CDR1 and CDR2 from the germline V gene are SGHTA and FQGNSA. The CDR3 consists of 15 residues. V dropped 5 bases and J dropped 0 bases, with 11 bases sitting between them. The CDR3 coding sequence is TGTGCCAGCAGCCACCGGGACTTCTCCTACAATGAGCAGTTCTTC. This gives the protein CASSHRDFSYNEQFF. Together with reference TRBV7-2 and TRBJ2-1, the CDR3 gives the full variable domain: GAGVSQSPSNKVTEKGKDVELRCDPISGHTALYWYRQSLGQGLEFLIYFQGNSAPDKSGLPSDRFSAERTGGSVSTLTIQRTQQEDSAVYLCASSHRDFSYNEQFFGPGTRLTVL.

The gene calls are TRBV11-2 and TRBJ2-1; TRBD2 matches at 8 bases. The J segment lost 3 bases and the V segment lost 5 bases, leaving 12 bases of the junction unmatched. CDR3 length equals 17 residues. In germline, CDR1 is SGHAT, CDR2 FQNNGV. The CDR3 nucleotides read TGTGCCAGCAGCCCCGGCCCGGCGGGAGGAAACTACAATGAGCAGTTCTTC. This sequence encodes CASSPGPAGGNYNEQFF.

This rearrangement joins TRBV6-5 to TRBJ2-3, with TRBD1 matching over 7 bases. Losses at the gene ends were 10 bases for V and 6 bases for J; bases not matched to a gene: 10. The CDR3 is made up of 13 amino acids. Looked up from germline, CDR1 is MNHEY and CDR2 is SVGAGI. DNA for the CDR3: TGTGCCACTGCGAGGGACAGTGGGGATACGCAGTATTTT. Translation gives CATARDSGDTQYF.

This chain links TRBV5-1 with TRBJ2-7; 8 positions agree with TRBD2. Trimming cost V 0 bases and J 2 bases; bases outside gene matches: 1. Germline CDR1 SGHRS, CDR2 YFSETQ. The CDR3 contains 14 residues. The CDR3 sequence is CASSLGSGAYEQYF. The CDR3 DNA sequence: TGCGCCAGCAGCTTGGGTAGCGGGGCCTACGAGCAGTACTTC.

The chain's CDR3 is CASSPGDRTGELFF. CDR3 coding DNA: TGTGCCAGCAGCCCAGGGGACAGGACCGGGGAGCTGTTTTTT. The V call is TRBV11-3, the J call TRBJ2-2, with 8 bases that match TRBD1. From germline, CDR1 is SGHNT and CDR2 YENEEA. The CDR3 contains 14 residues. V shed 5 bases, J shed 5 bases, and the junction held 4 bases outside the gene matches.

CDR3 residues: CASSSLGGGQVTTEAFF. Here the CDR3 DNA reads TGTGCCAGCAGCTCCCTTGGGGGGGGGCAAGTGACCACTGAAGCTTTCTTT. The chain employs TRBV11-2 and TRBJ1-1; possibly TRBD1 for D (6 bases). This CDR3 comprises 17 residues. The V end lost 4 bases, the J end lost 4 bases, and 22 bases lay between the germline ends. From germline, CDR1 is SGHAT and CDR2 FQNNGV.